A single sample is the source of the 11 T cell receptor beta chains below, sequenced in a study of CD8 T cells in Susac syndrome. Random-hexamer reverse transcription was applied to about 0.45 to 1 ug RNA. A single record per CDR3 protein comes from TCRdb applying MiXCR to the immunoSEQ multiplex PCR reads. The sample yields about 120,000 distinct CDR3 sequences, 90% to 95% seen once. Sequencing was performed on CD4+ T cells from PBMCs. Receptor source: a human donor with multiple sclerosis.

J is TRBJ2-1 and V is TRBV27; perhaps D is TRBD1 or TRBD2 (5 bases each). Looked up from germline, CDR1 is MNHEY and CDR2 is SMNVEV (reference sequence). With 3 bases removed from V and 8 bases from J, the gap between germline ends came to 11 bases. This CDR3 is built from 13 residues. The CDR3: CASSLGVRYEQFF. CDR3 nucleotide sequence: TGTGCCAGCAGTTTGGGGGTGCGGTATGAGCAGTTCTTC.

This chain joins TRBV5-4 and TRBJ1-1; tentatively, D is TRBD1 (6 bases). Germline CDR1 reads SGHNT; CDR2 reads YYREEE (reference sequence). V was pared by 5 bases and J by 2 bases, with 13 bases between. This CDR3 has 14 residues. For the CDR3, the DNA is TGTGCCAGCAGAGCCGGGACACTCAACACTGAAGCTTTCTTT. The encoded protein is CASRAGTLNTEAFF.

This chain uses TRBV20-1 with TRBJ1-1; 10 bases fit TRBD1. The germline gives CDR1 DFQATT, CDR2 SNEGSKA (reference sequence). The CDR3 is 12 residues long. The CDR3 DNA is TGCAGGGATCCGGGACAGGGGAATAGAGCTTTCTTT. Translation: CRDPGQGNRAFF.

The chain recombines TRBV4-3 with TRBJ1-6, with no clear D. Per the germline V gene, CDR1 is LGHNA and CDR2 is YSLEER. Trimming cost V 2 bases and J 11 bases, with 22 bases left between them. This CDR3 is built from 17 residues. The CDR3 is CASSQPVYPSGIPPLHF. As DNA, the CDR3 is TGCGCCAGCAGCCAACCCGTTTACCCTTCAGGAATCCCACCCCTCCACTTT.

The chain joins TRBV30 to TRBJ1-3, with D unresolved. This CDR3 has 12 amino acids. The V gene's germline CDR1 is GTSNPN and CDR2 SVGIG (reference sequence). Trimming stripped 4 bases from V and 4 bases from J, with 8 bases between. Here the CDR3 DNA reads TGTGCCTGGACCCCGGAAGGAAACACCATATATTTT. It specifies CAWTPEGNTIYF.

CDR3 in DNA: TGTGCCAGTAGTCGGATGCAGGGACCACCAGATACGCAGTATTTT. Translating gives CASSRMQGPPDTQYF. V and J are TRBV19 and TRBJ2-3; D may be TRBD1 or TRBD2 (5 bases each). CDR1 LNHDA and CDR2 SQIVND come from the germline V gene (reference sequence). V was trimmed by 5 bases and J by 4 bases, leaving 16 bases between them. The length of the CDR3 is 15 residues. Variable domain in full (rest from reference TRBV19 and TRBJ2-3): DGGITQSPKYLFRKEGQNVTLSCEQNLNHDAMYWYRQDPGQGLRLIYYSQIVNDFQKGDIAEGYSVSREKKESFPLTVTSAQKNPTAFYLCASSRMQGPPDTQYFGPGTRLTVL.

This chain links TRBV5-1 with TRBJ2-6; no clear D gene. The CDR3 extends over 14 amino acids. Germline CDR1 reads SGHRS; CDR2 reads YFSETQ. Trimming removed 3 bases at V and 1 base at J, with 5 bases between. CDR3 sequence: CASSSGSGANVLTF. The CDR3 DNA sequence: TGCGCCAGCAGCTCCGGTTCTGGGGCCAACGTCCTGACTTTC. The variable domain in full, with the rest retrieved from reference TRBV5-1 and TRBJ2-6, is KAGVTQTPRYLIKTRGQQVTLSCSPISGHRSVSWYQQTPGQGLQFLFEYFSETQRNKGNFPGRFSGRQFSNSRSEMNVSTLELGDSALYLCASSSGSGANVLTFGAGSRLTVL.

This clonotype occurred once. The chain carries TRBV4-3 and TRBJ2-4; 7 bases are shared with TRBD1. From germline, CDR1 is LGHNA and CDR2 YSLEER. Trimming took 4 bases from V and 6 from J; bases not matched to a gene: 9. The CDR3 consists of 15 residues. The CDR3, as DNA: TGCGCCAGCAGCCCTTCACTCGCAGGGGGAAACATTCAGTACTTC. Translated, it gives CASSPSLAGGNIQYF.

The rearrangement links TRBV19 to TRBJ2-5; D could derive from TRBD1 or TRBD2 (5 bases each). Deletions cut 8 bases from V and 0 bases from J, with 10 bases between. The V gene's germline CDR1 is LNHDA and CDR2 SQIVND (reference sequence). The CDR3 totals 13 residues. CDR3 sequence (DNA): TGTGCCAGTCGGGGCGCTTACCAAGAGACCCAGTACTTC. This encodes CASRGAYQETQYF.

The chain couples TRBV5-8 to TRBJ1-2, with D unresolved. The germline CDR1 and CDR2 sequences are SGHTS and YDEGEE. Deletions cut 4 bases from V and 6 bases from J, with 22 bases between. The CDR3 runs 16 residues. CDR3 residues: CASSRLGLWGENGYTF. CDR3 DNA sequence: TGTGCCAGCAGCAGACTAGGCCTCTGGGGAGAAAATGGCTACACCTTC.

The CDR3 loop reads CASSALTGGPTEAFF. The CDR3 DNA follows: TGTGCCAGCTCAGCTCTGACAGGGGGCCCCACTGAAGCTTTCTTT. V gene TRBV18 combines with J gene TRBJ1-1, with 10 bases identical to TRBD1. The CDR3 totals 15 residues. Germline-derived CDR1 and CDR2 are KGHSH and LQKENI. The V and J ends lost 5 bases and 4 bases, in that order; junction bases with no gene match: 7.